A selection of T cell receptor beta chains follows, all from one sample in a study of blood T cells in healthy people across ages. TCRdb recomputed calls from the 5' RACE reads with MiXCR, one row per CDR3 protein. The data show 650,000 to 1,000,000 distinct CDR3 sequences, around 50% seen once. Sequences were obtained from blood. Every receptor here comes from an elderly man in good health. The CDR3 runs from the conserved cysteine through the conserved F or W. A D gene is named only where the DNA matches it firmly. Size values are once, few and many counts, or a class for expanded clones, and some rows have none.

clone size	D gene	J gene	V gene	CDR3 protein	CDR3 DNA
.	.	TRBJ2-3	TRBV13	CASSLGVGADSVTDTQYF	TGTGCCAGCAGCTTAGGCGTAGGAGCGGACTCGGTCACAGATACGCAGTATTTT
.	.	TRBJ2-3	TRBV5-4	CASSLLRGVADTQYF	TGTGCCAGCAGCCTACTACGTGGGGTGGCAGATACGCAGTATTTT
few	TRBD1	TRBJ1-2	TRBV11-1	CASSLLSGQGADGYTF	TGTGCCAGCAGCTTATTAAGCGGACAGGGGGCAGATGGCTACACCTTC
.	TRBD1	TRBJ2-1	TRBV28	CASSLVGQGQVFDNEQFF	TGTGCCAGCAGTTTGGTGGGACAGGGTCAAGTATTCGACAATGAGCAGTTCTTC
once	.	TRBJ2-7	TRBV29-1	CSGRDWGLSEQYF	TGCAGCGGCCGGGACTGGGGTTTGAGTGAGCAGTACTTC
.	TRBD2	TRBJ2-1	TRBV6-6	CASDGGAHRNYNEQFF	TGTGCCAGCGACGGGGGGGCCCATCGTAATTACAATGAGCAGTTCTTC
few	TRBD2	TRBJ2-7	TRBV7-3	CASSLTSGSLHEQYF	TGTGCCAGCAGCTTAACTAGCGGGAGTCTGCACGAGCAGTACTTC
.	.	TRBJ2-1	TRBV28	CASSPPGDGTNEQFF	TGTGCCAGCAGCCCCCCCGGGGACGGGACCAATGAGCAGTTCTTC
.	TRBD1	TRBJ2-1	TRBV7-2	CASSSTGTGFNEQFF	TGTGCCAGCAGCTCAACCGGGACAGGGTTCAATGAGCAGTTCTTC
.	.	TRBJ2-5	TRBV5-1	CASSLRLGEETQYF	TGCGCCAGCAGCTTGCGACTGGGGGAAGAGACCCAGTACTTC
.	TRBD1	TRBJ1-4	TRBV29-1	CSARDSREKLFF	TGCAGCGCTCGGGACAGTCGGGAAAAACTGTTTTTT
.	TRBD2	TRBJ2-7	TRBV7-2	CASSLDLAAAYEQYF	TGTGCCAGCAGCTTAGACCTAGCGGCCGCCTACGAGCAGTACTTC